The clone carrying this T cell receptor beta chain was seen a handful of times. Its specificity is unknown. V lost 1 base, J lost 4 bases, and 11 bases lay in between. This CDR3 is built from 14 residues. Germline CDR1 and CDR2: MNHEY and SMNVEV (reference sequence). This entry belongs to a study of T-cell memory formation after mild COVID-19. General observations from the study: Contracting CD8+ clones were enriched in EMRA, CD4+ mainly in CM and EM. Later expanders leaned toward CD4+, whereas clones contracting from day 15 to 85 were balanced CD4/CD8.

From 5'RACE with constant-segment primers came TCR alpha and TCR beta cDNA libraries that carried sample barcodes and UMIs. TCRdb reprocessed the 5' RACE reads via MiXCR and lists one record per CDR3 protein. The data show a few hundred thousand distinct CDR3 sequences, around 24% seen once. The gene calls are TRBV27 and TRBJ2-7, with no clear D. The sequence was obtained from an adult woman who had mild COVID-19 (a few samples of this study predate the infection). Cell type and time point are not known. Sample: PBMCs or a T cell subset sorted from them (not recorded which). The CDR3 spells CASSLYGAGYEQYF. The CDR3 region has the DNA TGTGCCAGCAGTTTATATGGAGCTGGGTACGAGCAGTACTTC.